Shown below are 5 T cell receptor beta chains from a single sample sequenced in a study of blood T cell repertoires in COVID-19. Sequencing was performed with immunoSEQ multiplex PCR; in TCRdb, only in-frame clones are kept and a portion is missing. The sample yields approximately 200,000 clones, approximately 80% seen once. The sequencing sample was made of peripheral blood. These receptors came from a woman aged 45-65 years with acute or convalescent COVID-19.

The J gene is TRBJ1-2, the V gene TRBV5-6; possibly TRBD1 for D (6 bases). The CDR3 contains 14 residues. Trimming left V 3 bases short and J 3 bases short, with 12 bases between. CDR1 and CDR2 from the germline V gene are SGHDT and YYEEEE. DNA of the CDR3: TGTGCCAGCAGCTCCTTGACAGGCGACTATGGCTACACCTTC. This sequence encodes CASSSLTGDYGYTF.

About this clone: Within the sample, other DNA sequences also encode this same CDR3. The chain links TRBV7-2 to TRBJ1-5, with unresolved D. Trimming shortened V by 1 base and J by 2 bases, and 3 bases separated the two germline ends. The CDR3 contains 13 residues. From germline, CDR1 is SGHTA and CDR2 FQGNSA. CDR3 DNA: TGTGCCAGCAGCTTAGTCGGCAATCAGCCCCAGCATTTT. Its protein product is CASSLVGNQPQHF.

The J gene is TRBJ1-1, the V gene TRBV9; D gene unclear. V lost 1 base and J 7 bases, leaving 11 bases between the germline ends. Germline values: CDR1 SGDLS, CDR2 YYNGEE. The CDR3 extends over 13 amino acids. CDR3 coding DNA: TGTGCCAGCAGCGTAATGACGGGAGGTGAAGCTTTCTTT. Residues: CASSVMTGGEAFF.

J is TRBJ2-1 and V is TRBV11-3; the D is unclear. The CDR3 spans 12 residues. Trimming removed 0 bases at V and 6 bases at J, with 3 bases between. Germline V gives CDR1 SGHNT, CDR2 YENEEA. For the CDR3, the DNA is TGTGCCAGCAGCTTAGATAGCAATGAGCAGTTCTTC. Its protein is CASSLDSNEQFF.

The chain combines TRBV9 with TRBJ2-1; a weak D match, TRBD2 (5 bases). The CDR3 totals 15 residues. V was cut by 0 bases and J by 0 bases, with 7 bases left in between. CDR1 and CDR2 (germline): SGDLS, YYNGEE. The CDR3 bases are TGTGCCAGCAGCGTAGGACTAAGCTCCTACAATGAGCAGTTCTTC. Encoded protein: CASSVGLSSYNEQFF. The variable domain in full, completed from reference TRBV9 and TRBJ2-1, reads DSGVTQTPKHLITATGQRVTLRCSPRSGDLSVYWYQQSLDQGLQFLIQYYNGEERAKGNILERFSAQQFPDLHSELNLSSLELGDSALYFCASSVGLSSYNEQFFGPGTRLTVL.